This entry is about one TCR beta chain. With V trimmed by 0 bases and J by 6 bases, 7 bases remained unmatched. The CDR3 loop spans 16 amino acids. Germline CDR1 SGHRS, CDR2 YFSETQ. Assay used: immunoSEQ multiplex PCR; TCRdb lists only in-frame clones, some missing. Among about 68,000 clones listed, around 93% were seen once. This record comes from a study of T cells after somatic rescue of genetic block. The source of this sequence is a man aged 40-55 years. Sequencing was done on a sample of peripheral blood mononuclear cells (PBMCs). The chain uses TRBV5-1 and TRBJ2-1; 9 nucleotides line up with TRBD1. CDR3: CASSLVYRGQGNEQFF. The CDR3 DNA is TGCGCCAGCAGCTTGGTGTACAGGGGACAGGGCAATGAGCAGTTCTTC.